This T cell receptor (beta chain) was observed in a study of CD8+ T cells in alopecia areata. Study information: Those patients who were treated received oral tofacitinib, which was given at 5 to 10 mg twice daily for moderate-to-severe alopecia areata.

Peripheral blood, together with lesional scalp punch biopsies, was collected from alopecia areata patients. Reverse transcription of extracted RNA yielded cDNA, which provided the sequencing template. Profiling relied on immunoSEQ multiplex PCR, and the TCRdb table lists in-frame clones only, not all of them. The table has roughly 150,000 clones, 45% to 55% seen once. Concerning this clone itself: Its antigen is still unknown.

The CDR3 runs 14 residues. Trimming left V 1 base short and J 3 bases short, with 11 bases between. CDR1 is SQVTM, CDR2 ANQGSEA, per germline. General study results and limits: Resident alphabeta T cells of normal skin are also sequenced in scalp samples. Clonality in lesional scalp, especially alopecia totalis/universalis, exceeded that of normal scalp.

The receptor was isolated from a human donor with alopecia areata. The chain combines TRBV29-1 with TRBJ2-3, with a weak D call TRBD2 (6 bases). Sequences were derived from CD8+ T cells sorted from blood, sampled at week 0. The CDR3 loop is CSVEGLDETDTQYF. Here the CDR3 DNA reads TGCAGCGTTGAAGGACTAGACGAGACAGATACGCAGTATTTT.